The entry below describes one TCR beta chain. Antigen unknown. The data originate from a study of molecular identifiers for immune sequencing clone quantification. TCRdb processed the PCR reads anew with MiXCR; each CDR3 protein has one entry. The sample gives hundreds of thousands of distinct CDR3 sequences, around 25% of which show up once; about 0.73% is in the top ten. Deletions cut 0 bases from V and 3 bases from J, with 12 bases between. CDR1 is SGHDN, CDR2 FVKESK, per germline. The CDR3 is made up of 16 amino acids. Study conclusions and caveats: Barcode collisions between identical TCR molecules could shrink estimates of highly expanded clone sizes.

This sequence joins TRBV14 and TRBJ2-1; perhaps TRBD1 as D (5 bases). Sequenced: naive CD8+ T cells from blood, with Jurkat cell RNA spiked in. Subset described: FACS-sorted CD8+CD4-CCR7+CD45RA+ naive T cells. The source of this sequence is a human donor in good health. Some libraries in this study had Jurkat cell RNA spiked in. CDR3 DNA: TGTGCCAGCAGCCAAGACTTACCAGGGTACTACAATGAGCAGTTCTTC. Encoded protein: CASSQDLPGYYNEQFF.